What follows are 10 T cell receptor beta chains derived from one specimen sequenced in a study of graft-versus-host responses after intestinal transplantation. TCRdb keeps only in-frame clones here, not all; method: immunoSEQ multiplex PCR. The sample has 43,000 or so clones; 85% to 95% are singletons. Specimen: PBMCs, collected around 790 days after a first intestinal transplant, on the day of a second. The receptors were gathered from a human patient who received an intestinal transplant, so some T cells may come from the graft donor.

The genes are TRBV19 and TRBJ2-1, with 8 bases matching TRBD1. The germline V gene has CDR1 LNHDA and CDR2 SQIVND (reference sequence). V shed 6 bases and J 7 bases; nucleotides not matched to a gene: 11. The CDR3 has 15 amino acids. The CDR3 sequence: CASRKDRAEGNEQFF. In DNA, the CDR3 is TGTGCCAGTAGAAAGGACAGGGCTGAGGGGAATGAGCAGTTCTTC.

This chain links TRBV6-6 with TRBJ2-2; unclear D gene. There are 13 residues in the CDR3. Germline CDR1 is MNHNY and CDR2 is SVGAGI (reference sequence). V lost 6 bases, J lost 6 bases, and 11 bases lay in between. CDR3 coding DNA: TGTGCCAGCAGCAACGGACGGTCCGGGGAGCTGTTTTTT. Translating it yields CASSNGRSGELFF.

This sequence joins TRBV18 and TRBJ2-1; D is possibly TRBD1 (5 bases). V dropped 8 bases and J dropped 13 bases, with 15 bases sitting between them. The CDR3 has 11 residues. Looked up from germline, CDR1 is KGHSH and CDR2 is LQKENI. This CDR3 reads CASLSGSLQFF. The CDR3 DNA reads TGTGCCAGCCTGTCAGGGTCACTTCAGTTCTTC.

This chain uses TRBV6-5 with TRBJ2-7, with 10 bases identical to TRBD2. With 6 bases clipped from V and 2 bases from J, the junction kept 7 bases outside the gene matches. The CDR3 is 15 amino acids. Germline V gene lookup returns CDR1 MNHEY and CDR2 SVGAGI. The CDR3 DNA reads TGTGCCAGCAGCTATCTTAGCGGGAGGCCCTACGAGCAGTACTTC. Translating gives CASSYLSGRPYEQYF.

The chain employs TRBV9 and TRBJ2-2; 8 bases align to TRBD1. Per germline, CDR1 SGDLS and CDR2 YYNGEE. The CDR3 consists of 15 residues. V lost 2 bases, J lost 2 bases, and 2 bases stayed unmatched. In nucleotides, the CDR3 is TGTGCCAGCAGCGTGGGGACAGGTAACACCGGGGAGCTGTTTTTT. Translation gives CASSVGTGNTGELFF.

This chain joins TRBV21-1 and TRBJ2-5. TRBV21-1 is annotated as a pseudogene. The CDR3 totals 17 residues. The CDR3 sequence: CASSKARLHLTQETQYF. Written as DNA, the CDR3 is TGTGCCAGCAGCAAAGCAAGGTTACATTTGACCCAAGAGACCCAGTACTTC.

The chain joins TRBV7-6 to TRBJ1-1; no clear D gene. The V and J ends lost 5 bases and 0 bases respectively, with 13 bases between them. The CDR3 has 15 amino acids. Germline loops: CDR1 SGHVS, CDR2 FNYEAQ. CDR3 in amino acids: CASSRSGPMNTEAFF. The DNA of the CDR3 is TGTGCCAGCAGCCGGAGCGGACCCATGAACACTGAAGCTTTCTTT.

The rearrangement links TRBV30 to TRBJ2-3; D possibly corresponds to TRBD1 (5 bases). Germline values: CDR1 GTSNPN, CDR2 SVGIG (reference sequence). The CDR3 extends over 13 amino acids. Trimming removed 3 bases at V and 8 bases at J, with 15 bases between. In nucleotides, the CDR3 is TGTGCCTGGAGCCTCGACAGCAGAGGTACGCAGTATTTT. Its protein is CAWSLDSRGTQYF. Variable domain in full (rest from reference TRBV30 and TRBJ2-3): SQTIHQWPATLVQPVGSPLSLECTVEGTSNPNLYWYRQAAGRGLQLLFYSVGIGQISSEVPQNLSASRPQDRQFILSSKKLLLSDSGFYLCAWSLDSRGTQYFGPGTRLTVL.

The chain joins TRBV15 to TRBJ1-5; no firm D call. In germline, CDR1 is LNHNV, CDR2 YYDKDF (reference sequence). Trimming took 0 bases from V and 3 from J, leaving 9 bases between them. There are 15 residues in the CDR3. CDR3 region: CATSRDFSLNQPQHF. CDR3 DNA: TGTGCCACCAGCAGAGATTTCAGCCTCAATCAGCCCCAGCATTTT.

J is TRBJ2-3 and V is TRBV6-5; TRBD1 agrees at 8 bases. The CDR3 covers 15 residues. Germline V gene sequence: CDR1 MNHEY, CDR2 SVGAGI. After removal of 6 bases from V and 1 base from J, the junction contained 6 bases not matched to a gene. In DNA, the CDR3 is TGTGCCAGCAGCCGGACAGGGATCGGCACAGATACGCAGTATTTT. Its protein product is CASSRTGIGTDTQYF.